What follows is one TCR beta chain and its context. This sample is drawn from a study of blood T cell repertoires in COVID-19. V lost 2 bases and J lost 5, with 10 bases in between. The germline CDR1 and CDR2 sequences are MNHNS and SASEGT. There are 13 residues in the CDR3. Per the study methods: Estimation of nucleated cell counts relied on the amplification of reference gene primers. The data were produced by immunoSEQ multiplex PCR, yet TCRdb's version contains in-frame clones alone and is incomplete. V and J calls and clone size are copied from that table; D and trimming were computed from the DNA. The data show 300,000 or so clones, roughly 85% seen once. Recruits, aged roughly 18 to 90 years, lived in about two dozen US areas. Donors in Cohort 3 who had recovered were those with two negative PCRs, healthcare professional clearance, or resolution of their symptoms.

The source of this sequence is a woman under 40 who had recovered from COVID-19. Sequencing input: PBMCs or T cells enriched from blood (not recorded which). The chain has TRBV6-1 and TRBJ2-7; D gene unclear. The CDR3 spells CASSESVSHEQYF. DNA of the CDR3: TGTGCCAGCAGTGAATCGGTGAGCCACGAGCAGTACTTC.